These T cell receptor beta chains were read from a single sample in a study of cytomegalovirus exposure and HLA in healthy donors. Here immunoSEQ multiplex PCR was the method, and the copy in TCRdb shows in-frame clones only, minus some. The sample contains 150,000 to 200,000 clones, over 65% of which appear only once. Source material: PBMCs. The receptors derive from a woman in her thirties or forties in good health and CMV-seropositive. CDR3s include the opening cysteine and the closing phenylalanine or tryptophan. Each record gives: CDR3 DNA, CDR3 protein, CDR3 length, D gene, J gene, V gene, clone size. A D gene is named only where the DNA matches it firmly. For some rows the clone size is stated as once, few or many, or as a class when expanded; others skip it.

cdr3_nt: TGTGCCAGCAGACGAGAATCTCTTTCCACCGGGGAGCTGTTTTTT
cdr3_aa: CASRRESLSTGELFF
cdr3_length: 15
d_call: .
j_call: TRBJ2-2
v_call: TRBV7-2
clone_size: few

cdr3_nt: TGTGCCAGCAGCTCAGACAGGGGGGCGGGTTATGGCTACACCTTC
cdr3_aa: CASSSDRGAGYGYTF
cdr3_length: 15
d_call: TRBD1
j_call: TRBJ1-2
v_call: TRBV7-8
clone_size: .

cdr3_nt: TGTGCCAGCAGCTTTACCTCCGGCGGCTATAGCAATCAGCCCCAGCATTTT
cdr3_aa: CASSFTSGGYSNQPQHF
cdr3_length: 17
d_call: .
j_call: TRBJ1-5
v_call: TRBV7-2
clone_size: .

cdr3_nt: TGTGCCGTACTAACAGGAGGGGCTTCTGGGACTGAAGCTTTCTTT
cdr3_aa: CAVLTGGASGTEAFF
cdr3_length: 15
d_call: .
j_call: TRBJ1-1
v_call: TRBV28
clone_size: .

cdr3_nt: TGCGCCAGCAGCTTGGATTGGAGGAACGGCTACACCTTC
cdr3_aa: CASSLDWRNGYTF
cdr3_length: 13
d_call: .
j_call: TRBJ1-2
v_call: TRBV5-1
clone_size: once

cdr3_nt: TGTGCCAGCAGTGACAAGACTAGCGGGAGGTTCACAGATACGCAGTATTTT
cdr3_aa: CASSDKTSGRFTDTQYF
cdr3_length: 17
d_call: TRBD2
j_call: TRBJ2-3
v_call: TRBV6-4
clone_size: few

cdr3_nt: TGCGCCAGCAGCCAGGACAGGGGAGGACAGCCCCAGCATTTT
cdr3_aa: CASSQDRGGQPQHF
cdr3_length: 14
d_call: TRBD1
j_call: TRBJ1-5
v_call: TRBV5-1
clone_size: .

cdr3_nt: TGTGCCAGTAGTATACAGTTCAATCAGCCCCAGCATTTT
cdr3_aa: CASSIQFNQPQHF
cdr3_length: 13
d_call: .
j_call: TRBJ1-5
v_call: TRBV19
clone_size: .

cdr3_nt: TGCGCCAGCAGCTTCGTGGAGGGAAGCTCTGGGGCCAACGTCCTGCCTTTC
cdr3_aa: CASSFVEGSSGANVLPF
cdr3_length: 17
d_call: .
j_call: TRBJ2-6
v_call: TRBV5-1
clone_size: .

cdr3_nt: TGTGCCAGCAGCCCTCCCGGGAGCTTCACAGATACGCAGTATTTT
cdr3_aa: CASSPPGSFTDTQYF
cdr3_length: 15
d_call: .
j_call: TRBJ2-3
v_call: TRBV7-2
clone_size: few

cdr3_nt: TGTGCCAGCAGCGCCGGGACAGGGGATCAGCCCCAGCATTTT
cdr3_aa: CASSAGTGDQPQHF
cdr3_length: 14
d_call: TRBD1
j_call: TRBJ1-5
v_call: TRBV5-5
clone_size: few

cdr3_nt: TGCAGTGCTAGAGCGGGGAATGAGCAGTTCTTC
cdr3_aa: CSARAGNEQFF
cdr3_length: 11
d_call: .
j_call: TRBJ2-1
v_call: TRBV20-1
clone_size: .

cdr3_nt: TGTGCCAGTAGTGTTAGCGGGAGCTCCTACAATGAGCAGTTCTTC
cdr3_aa: CASSVSGSSYNEQFF
cdr3_length: 15
d_call: TRBD2
j_call: TRBJ2-1
v_call: TRBV19
clone_size: .

cdr3_nt: TGTGCCAGCAGGTCACTAGCGGGGAGCTCCTACGAGCAGTACTTC
cdr3_aa: CASRSLAGSSYEQYF
cdr3_length: 15
d_call: TRBD2
j_call: TRBJ2-7
v_call: TRBV2
clone_size: .

cdr3_nt: TGCGCCAGCAGCCAAGAGCAGGGGCAGATCAATGGCTACACCTTC
cdr3_aa: CASSQEQGQINGYTF
cdr3_length: 15
d_call: .
j_call: TRBJ1-2
v_call: TRBV4-3
clone_size: .

cdr3_nt: TGTGCCAGCAGTTGGGGACAGGGGTACAATGAGCAGTTCTTC
cdr3_aa: CASSWGQGYNEQFF
cdr3_length: 14
d_call: TRBD1
j_call: TRBJ2-1
v_call: TRBV6-5
clone_size: .

cdr3_nt: TGTGCCAGCTCACCACCGAGACCGGAGGGCTATGGCTACACCTTC
cdr3_aa: CASSPPRPEGYGYTF
cdr3_length: 15
d_call: .
j_call: TRBJ1-2
v_call: TRBV18
clone_size: few

cdr3_nt: TGTGCCAGCAGCTCTTATAGACTAGCGGGAGGGGCTGATACGCAGTATTTT
cdr3_aa: CASSSYRLAGGADTQYF
cdr3_length: 17
d_call: TRBD2
j_call: TRBJ2-3
v_call: TRBV5-6
clone_size: .

cdr3_nt: TGTGCCAGCAGTACAACCGGGGAACTAGCTTTCTTT
cdr3_aa: CASSTTGELAFF
cdr3_length: 12
d_call: .
j_call: TRBJ1-1
v_call: TRBV28
clone_size: .

cdr3_nt: TGTGCCAGCAGTCCCCAGGGAATGGGCTACGAGCAGTACTTC
cdr3_aa: CASSPQGMGYEQYF
cdr3_length: 14
d_call: .
j_call: TRBJ2-7
v_call: TRBV28
clone_size: .

cdr3_nt: TGTGCCAGCTCACCAAGTCCCCAGGGGAATGAAGCTTTCTTT
cdr3_aa: CASSPSPQGNEAFF
cdr3_length: 14
d_call: .
j_call: TRBJ1-1
v_call: TRBV18
clone_size: .

cdr3_nt: TGTGCCAGCAGCTTAGCGCTTACGAGCGGTCCCCCCAATGAGCAGTTCTTC
cdr3_aa: CASSLALTSGPPNEQFF
cdr3_length: 17
d_call: .
j_call: TRBJ2-1
v_call: TRBV7-9
clone_size: .

cdr3_nt: TGTGCCACCCACGGACAGGGACTGGGGTTAGCTAACTATGGCTACACCTTC
cdr3_aa: CATHGQGLGLANYGYTF
cdr3_length: 17
d_call: TRBD1
j_call: TRBJ1-2
v_call: TRBV25-1
clone_size: .

cdr3_nt: TGTGCCAGTTCCCGCCTCCAGGGGCGCTATGGCTACACCTTC
cdr3_aa: CASSRLQGRYGYTF
cdr3_length: 14
d_call: .
j_call: TRBJ1-2
v_call: TRBV6-5
clone_size: few

cdr3_nt: TGTGCCAGCTCACCACCGCGGGGGAGGATCGGAAACACCATATATTTT
cdr3_aa: CASSPPRGRIGNTIYF
cdr3_length: 16
d_call: .
j_call: TRBJ1-3
v_call: TRBV18
clone_size: .

cdr3_nt: TGTGCCAGCAGCTTATCGTTAACACAGGGACGCACTGAAGCTTTCTTT
cdr3_aa: CASSLSLTQGRTEAFF
cdr3_length: 16
d_call: .
j_call: TRBJ1-1
v_call: TRBV5-8
clone_size: .

cdr3_nt: TGTGCCAGCAGCCAACCGGACACCCTCTCTGGGGCCAACGTCCTGACTTTC
cdr3_aa: CASSQPDTLSGANVLTF
cdr3_length: 17
d_call: .
j_call: TRBJ2-6
v_call: TRBV4-2
clone_size: .

cdr3_nt: TGTGCCAGCAGCTACGGGACTAGCGAGCCCAATGAGCAGTTCTTC
cdr3_aa: CASSYGTSEPNEQFF
cdr3_length: 15
d_call: TRBD2
j_call: TRBJ2-1
v_call: TRBV7-3
clone_size: .

cdr3_nt: TGTGCCAGTAGCCCCCGGGGGGTCCAAGAGACCCAGTACTTC
cdr3_aa: CASSPRGVQETQYF
cdr3_length: 14
d_call: TRBD2
j_call: TRBJ2-5
v_call: TRBV19
clone_size: .

cdr3_nt: TGCGCCAGCAGCCACGGACAGGGAACTGGAAACACCATATATTTT
cdr3_aa: CASSHGQGTGNTIYF
cdr3_length: 15
d_call: TRBD1
j_call: TRBJ1-3
v_call: TRBV4-3
clone_size: .

cdr3_nt: TGTGCCAGCAGCTTATCTAGCACAGATACGCAGTATTTT
cdr3_aa: CASSLSSTDTQYF
cdr3_length: 13
d_call: .
j_call: TRBJ2-3
v_call: TRBV7-3
clone_size: few

cdr3_nt: TGTGCCAGCATCCCGAGCGGGTTGAGCTCCTACGAGCAGTACTTC
cdr3_aa: CASIPSGLSSYEQYF
cdr3_length: 15
d_call: .
j_call: TRBJ2-7
v_call: TRBV28
clone_size: .

cdr3_nt: TGTGCCAGCAGTTACCGTCAGGGAAGTAGGGATACGCAGTATTTT
cdr3_aa: CASSYRQGSRDTQYF
cdr3_length: 15
d_call: .
j_call: TRBJ2-3
v_call: TRBV6-5
clone_size: .

cdr3_nt: TGTGCCAGCAGCCCCCAAGTGGGACAGGGATGTGGCTACACCTTC
cdr3_aa: CASSPQVGQGCGYTF
cdr3_length: 15
d_call: TRBD1
j_call: TRBJ1-2
v_call: TRBV9
clone_size: .

cdr3_nt: TGCGCCAGCAGCTCGGGTCCGACAGGCCCAAGGGAGACCCAGTACTTC
cdr3_aa: CASSSGPTGPRETQYF
cdr3_length: 16
d_call: .
j_call: TRBJ2-5
v_call: TRBV5-1
clone_size: .

cdr3_nt: TGTGCCATCAGTGGACAGGGGGCTGATACGCAGTATTTT
cdr3_aa: CAISGQGADTQYF
cdr3_length: 13
d_call: TRBD1
j_call: TRBJ2-3
v_call: TRBV10-3
clone_size: few

cdr3_nt: TGTGCCAGCAGCCGACAGGGGGCGGGCAATGAGCAGTTCTTC
cdr3_aa: CASSRQGAGNEQFF
cdr3_length: 14
d_call: TRBD1
j_call: TRBJ2-1
v_call: TRBV11-3
clone_size: .

cdr3_nt: TGCGCCAGCAGCCAAGTTCTGGCAGATGTCTGGTTGAGCAATCAGCCCCAGCATTTT
cdr3_aa: CASSQVLADVWLSNQPQHF
cdr3_length: 19
d_call: .
j_call: TRBJ1-5
v_call: TRBV4-1
clone_size: few

cdr3_nt: TGTGCCAGCAGCTTGGGGACCGGGACAGCAGGCGACGAGCAGTACTTC
cdr3_aa: CASSLGTGTAGDEQYF
cdr3_length: 16
d_call: TRBD1
j_call: TRBJ2-7
v_call: TRBV5-6
clone_size: few

cdr3_nt: TGTGCCAGCAGACCGGGACAGGGGGCCCACGAAAAACTGTTTTTT
cdr3_aa: CASRPGQGAHEKLFF
cdr3_length: 15
d_call: TRBD1
j_call: TRBJ1-4
v_call: TRBV28
clone_size: .

cdr3_nt: TGCGCCAGCAGCCAAGATTGGGGACAGGGGTTAAATGAAAAACTGTTTTTT
cdr3_aa: CASSQDWGQGLNEKLFF
cdr3_length: 17
d_call: TRBD1
j_call: TRBJ1-4
v_call: TRBV4-3
clone_size: .

cdr3_nt: TGTGCCACCAGCAGAGATAGGTCAGGGAAGTGGAATGAGCAGTTCTTC
cdr3_aa: CATSRDRSGKWNEQFF
cdr3_length: 16
d_call: .
j_call: TRBJ2-1
v_call: TRBV15
clone_size: .

cdr3_nt: TGTGCCAGCAGTGGGACAGGGGTCGAGCAGTACTTC
cdr3_aa: CASSGTGVEQYF
cdr3_length: 12
d_call: TRBD1
j_call: TRBJ2-7
v_call: TRBV2
clone_size: .

cdr3_nt: TGTGCCAGCAGTCCTTCGACAGCTTATAATTCACCCCTCCACTTT
cdr3_aa: CASSPSTAYNSPLHF
cdr3_length: 15
d_call: .
j_call: TRBJ1-6
v_call: TRBV27
clone_size: .

cdr3_nt: TGTGCCAGCAGTTCGACAAGAAGAGAGACCCAGTACTTC
cdr3_aa: CASSSTRRETQYF
cdr3_length: 13
d_call: .
j_call: TRBJ2-5
v_call: TRBV6-5
clone_size: few